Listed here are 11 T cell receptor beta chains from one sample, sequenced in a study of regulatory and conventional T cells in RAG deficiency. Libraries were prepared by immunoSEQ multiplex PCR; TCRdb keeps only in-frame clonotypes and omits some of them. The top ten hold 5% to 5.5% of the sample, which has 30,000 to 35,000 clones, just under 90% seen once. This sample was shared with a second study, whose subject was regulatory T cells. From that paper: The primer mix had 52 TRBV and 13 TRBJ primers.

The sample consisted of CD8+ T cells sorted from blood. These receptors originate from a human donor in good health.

CDR3 sequence: CASSLDRTGYTF. CDR3 sequence (DNA): TGTGCCAGCAGCTTAGACAGGACTGGCTACACCTTC. The rearrangement uses TRBV7-2 and TRBJ1-2; D is possibly TRBD1 (5 bases). CDR1 and CDR2 from the germline V gene are SGHTA and FQGNSA. The V and J ends lost 1 base and 7 bases respectively, with 7 bases between them. There are 12 residues in the CDR3.

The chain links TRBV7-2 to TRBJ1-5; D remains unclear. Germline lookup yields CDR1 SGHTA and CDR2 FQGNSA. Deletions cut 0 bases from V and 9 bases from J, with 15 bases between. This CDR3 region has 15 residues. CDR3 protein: CASSLALIDSRPQHF. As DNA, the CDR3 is TGTGCCAGCAGCTTAGCCTTAATTGACTCACGGCCCCAGCATTTT. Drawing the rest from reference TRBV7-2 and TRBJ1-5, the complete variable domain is GAGVSQSPSNKVTEKGKDVELRCDPISGHTALYWYRQSLGQGLEFLIYFQGNSAPDKSGLPSDRFSAERTGGSVSTLTIQRTQQEDSAVYLCASSLALIDSRPQHFGDGTRLSIL.

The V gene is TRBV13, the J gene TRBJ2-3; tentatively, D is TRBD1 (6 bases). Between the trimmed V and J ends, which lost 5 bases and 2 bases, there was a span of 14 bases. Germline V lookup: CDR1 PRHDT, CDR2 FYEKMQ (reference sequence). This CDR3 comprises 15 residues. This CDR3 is CASSPQGQNTDTQYF. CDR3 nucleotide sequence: TGTGCCAGCAGCCCACAGGGTCAAAACACAGATACGCAGTATTTT.

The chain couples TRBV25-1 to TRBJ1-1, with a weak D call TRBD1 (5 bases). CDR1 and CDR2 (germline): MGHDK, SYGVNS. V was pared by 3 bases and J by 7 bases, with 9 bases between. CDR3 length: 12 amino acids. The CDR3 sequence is CASSEGQVEAFF. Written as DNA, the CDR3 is TGTGCCAGCAGTGAGGGGCAAGTTGAAGCTTTCTTT.

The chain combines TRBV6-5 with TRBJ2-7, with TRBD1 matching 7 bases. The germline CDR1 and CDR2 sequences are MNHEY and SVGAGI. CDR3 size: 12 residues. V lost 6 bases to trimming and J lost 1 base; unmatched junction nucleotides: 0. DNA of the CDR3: TGTGCCAGCAGGGGACAGTCCTACGAGCAGTACTTC. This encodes CASRGQSYEQYF.

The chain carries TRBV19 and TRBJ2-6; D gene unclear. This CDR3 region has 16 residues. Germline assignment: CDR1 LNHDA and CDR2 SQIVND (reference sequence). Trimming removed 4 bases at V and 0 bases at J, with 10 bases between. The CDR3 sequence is CASSTETYSGANVLTF. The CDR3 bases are TGTGCCAGTAGTACCGAGACCTACTCTGGGGCCAACGTCCTGACTTTC.

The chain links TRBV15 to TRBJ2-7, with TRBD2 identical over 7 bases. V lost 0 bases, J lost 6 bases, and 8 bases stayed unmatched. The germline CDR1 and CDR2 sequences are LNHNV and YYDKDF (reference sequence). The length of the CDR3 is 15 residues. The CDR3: CATSRDLSGGLEQYF. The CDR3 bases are TGTGCCACCAGCAGAGATCTCTCGGGGGGACTCGAGCAGTACTTC. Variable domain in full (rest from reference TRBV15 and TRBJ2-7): DAMVIQNPRYQVTQFGKPVTLSCSQTLNHNVMYWYQQKSSQAPKLLFHYYDKDFNNEADTPDNFQSRRPNTSFCFLDIRSPGLGDTAMYLCATSRDLSGGLEQYFGPGTRLTVT.

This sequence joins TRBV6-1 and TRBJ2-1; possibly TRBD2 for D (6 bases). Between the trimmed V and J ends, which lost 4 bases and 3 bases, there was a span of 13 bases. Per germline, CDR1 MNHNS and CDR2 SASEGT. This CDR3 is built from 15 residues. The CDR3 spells CASSVGGVGYNEQFF. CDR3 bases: TGTGCCAGCAGTGTCGGAGGGGTAGGCTACAATGAGCAGTTCTTC.

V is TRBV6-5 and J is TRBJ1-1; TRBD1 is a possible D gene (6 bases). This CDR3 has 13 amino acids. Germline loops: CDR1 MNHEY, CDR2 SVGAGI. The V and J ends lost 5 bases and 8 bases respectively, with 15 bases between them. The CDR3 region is CASSPAPGTEAFF. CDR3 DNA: TGTGCCAGCAGTCCCGCCCCCGGGACAGAAGCTTTCTTT.

CDR3 sequence (DNA): TGTGCCAGCAGCTTGGGACCCGGCGAGCAGTACTTC. This codes for CASSLGPGEQYF. The chain is built from TRBV5-4 and TRBJ2-7; D gene uncertain. Trimming removed 0 bases at V and 6 bases at J, with 7 bases between. The CDR3 length is 12 residues. The germline V gene has CDR1 SGHNT and CDR2 YYREEE (reference sequence).

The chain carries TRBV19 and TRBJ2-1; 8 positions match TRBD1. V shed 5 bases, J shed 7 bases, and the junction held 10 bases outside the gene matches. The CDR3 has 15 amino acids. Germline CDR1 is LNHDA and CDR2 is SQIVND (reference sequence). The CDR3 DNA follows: TGTGCCAGTAGTTCGCAGGGGGCGAGGTCTAATGAGCAGTTCTTC. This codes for CASSSQGARSNEQFF.